What follows are 11 T cell receptor beta chains derived from one specimen sequenced in a study of blood T cell repertoires in COVID-19. Measured with immunoSEQ multiplex PCR; TCRdb has only the in-frame clones, and not every one. In the table there are some 240,000 clones, over 75% of which are singletons. Sequenced input: peripheral blood. These TCRs come from a woman aged 70-85 years with COVID-19, enrolled during active disease.

This clone was observed a single time. V usage is TRBV20-1 and J usage is TRBJ2-2, with 9 bases lining up with TRBD2. The CDR3 runs 13 residues. V gave up 3 bases and J gave up 13 bases; unmatched junction bases: 9. CDR1 is DFQATT and CDR2 is SNEGSKA in the germline V gene (reference sequence). In DNA, the CDR3 is TGCAGTGCTAGTCTGGCTAGCGGGAACGGGCTGTTTTTT. Translated: CSASLASGNGLFF.

This chain links TRBV6-4 with TRBJ2-2; D is uncertain. CDR3 length: 14 amino acids. The germline V and J ends were trimmed by 3 bases and 3 bases, with 8 bases remaining between them. Germline CDR1 and CDR2: MRHNA and SNTAGT. CDR3 bases: TGTGCCAGCAGTGAGTACACCTACACCGGGGAGCTGTTTTTT. It codes for CASSEYTYTGELFF.

The V call is TRBV5-1, the J call TRBJ1-6; D is undetermined. The CDR3 length is 14 residues. CDR1 is SGHRS, CDR2 YFSETQ, per germline. V lost 5 bases and J lost 0, with 6 bases in between. This CDR3 is CASRQSSYNSPLHF. The CDR3 nucleotides read TGCGCCAGCAGACAGAGCTCCTATAATTCACCCCTCCACTTT.

This chain links TRBV6-5 with TRBJ1-5; D uncertain. With 6 bases removed from V and 4 bases from J, the gap between germline ends came to 7 bases. CDR1 and CDR2 from the germline V gene are MNHEY and SVGAGI. This CDR3 spans 12 amino acids. The CDR3 DNA reads TGTGCCAGCAGAAAACAGAATCAGCCCCAGCATTTT. Amino acids: CASRKQNQPQHF.

The chain carries TRBV19 and TRBJ2-5; perhaps TRBD2 as D (5 bases). This CDR3 comprises 15 residues. The V end lost 3 bases, the J end lost 5 bases, and 16 bases lay between the germline ends. From germline, CDR1 is LNHDA and CDR2 SQIVND (reference sequence). Here the CDR3 DNA reads TGTGCCAGTAGTATTTCGGCCGAGCGAGGGGAGACCCAGTACTTC. Translation: CASSISAERGETQYF.

The chain recombines TRBV11-2 with TRBJ1-6; D remains ambiguous. Trimming shortened V by 6 bases and J by 0 bases, and 9 bases separated the two germline ends. Germline V lookup: CDR1 SGHAT, CDR2 FQNNGV. The CDR3 covers 15 residues. The CDR3: CASRPGSSYNSPLHF. As DNA, the CDR3 is TGTGCCAGCAGACCTGGTAGCTCCTATAATTCACCCCTCCACTTT.

This chain connects TRBV28 to TRBJ2-7; no firm D call. V was pared by 4 bases and J by 3 bases, with 16 bases between. This CDR3 is built from 15 residues. The germline V gene encodes CDR1 MDHEN and CDR2 SYDVKM. Here the CDR3 reads CASSSPPARYYEQYF. For the CDR3, the DNA is TGTGCCAGCAGTTCACCCCCGGCTAGATACTACGAGCAGTACTTC.

The V gene is TRBV27, the J gene TRBJ2-7, with D unclear. Deletions cut 5 bases from V and 9 bases from J, with 14 bases between. The V gene's germline CDR1 is MNHEY and CDR2 SMNVEV (reference sequence). The CDR3 spans 12 residues. The DNA for the CDR3 is TGTGCCAGCAGTCACACTGGAGCCAGGCAGTACTTC. It yields the protein CASSHTGARQYF.

V is TRBV3-1 (or the pseudogene TRBV3-2) and J is TRBJ1-2; D is perhaps TRBD1 (5 bases). Germline CDR1 reads LGHDT; CDR2 reads YNNKEL (reference sequence). Trimming shortened V by 2 bases and J by 4 bases, and 11 bases separated the two germline ends. The CDR3 runs to 14 residues. As DNA, the CDR3 is TGTGCCAGCAGCCAAAAGGGGTCCGTCTATGGCTACACCTTC. Translated, it gives CASSQKGSVYGYTF.

This sequence joins TRBV9 and TRBJ2-3; the D gene is possibly TRBD1 (5 bases). This CDR3 spans 15 amino acids. CDR1 is SGDLS and CDR2 is YYNGEE in the germline V gene. V dropped 2 bases and J dropped 4 bases, with 14 bases sitting between them. The DNA for the CDR3 is TGTGCCAGCAGCGTGCAGGGCAAATTGGCAGATACGCAGTATTTT. It specifies CASSVQGKLADTQYF.

The gene calls are TRBV7-6 and TRBJ2-7; 11 positions agree with TRBD2. CDR3 length: 19 residues. V shed 0 bases and J 4 bases; nucleotides not matched to a gene: 14. Germline CDR1 and CDR2: SGHVS and FNYEAQ. This CDR3 is CASSLAAGLAGTLQYEQYF. The CDR3 DNA reads as TGTGCCAGCAGCTTAGCGGCAGGACTAGCGGGTACCCTTCAATACGAGCAGTACTTC.